The 25 T cell receptor beta chains listed next were all sequenced from one sample in a study of tumor and adjacent non-tumor tissue in lung cancer. Three rounds of nested PCR, following a modified ARM-PCR protocol, produced the TCRbeta library. MiXCR, run by TCRdb on the multiplex PCR reads, gives a single entry per CDR3 protein. This table holds over 80,000 distinct CDR3 sequences, more than 65% found once. No cell sorting was done before RNA was extracted from the tissue. This non-tumor lung sample came from over 3 cm beyond the tumor edge. Material: distant non-tumor lung tissue. The receptors derive from a woman between 50 and 59 years old with non-small cell lung cancer.

The chain employs TRBV29-1 and TRBJ2-3; 9 bases are shared with TRBD1. The V segment lost 4 bases and the J segment 11 bases; nucleotides outside the gene matches: 25. Per the germline V gene, CDR1 is SQVTM and CDR2 is ANQGSEA. This CDR3 contains 18 residues. CDR3 sequence: CSVVGQGLPDFRTDVQYF. The DNA for the CDR3 is TGCAGCGTTGTTGGACAGGGGCTGCCGGACTTTCGCACAGATGTGCAGTATTTT.

Details on this clonotype: One end of the junction is discordant with germline, which a read error may explain. J is TRBJ2-7 and V is TRBV6-6; D not resolved. The CDR3 contains 11 residues. The V gene's germline CDR1 is MNHNY and CDR2 SVGAGI (reference sequence). The CDR3 DNA sequence: TGTGCCAGCATGGAAAATTGCGAGCATTACTTC. Amino acids: CASMENCEHYF.

Comment on this clonotype: At one of its ends the junction is not consistent with the germline gene, which may arise from a read error. The chain combines TRBV6-5 with TRBJ1-2; no definite D call. The CDR3 length is 14 residues. Germline CDR1 reads MNHEY; CDR2 reads SVGAGI. This CDR3 is CASSYRVRDYGYTF. The CDR3 nucleotides read TGTGCCAGTAGTTACCGAGTCAGAGACTACGGCTACACCTTC.

The rearrangement uses TRBV11-2 and TRBJ2-5; no definite D call. CDR3 size: 13 residues. V lost 6 bases and J lost 14, with 22 bases in between. The V gene's germline CDR1 is SGHAT and CDR2 FQNNGV. CDR3 sequence reads: CASRPSIQESQYF. The CDR3, as DNA: TGTGCCAGCAGACCGAGCATCCAGGAGAGCCAATACTTC. Full variable domain (missing parts from reference TRBV11-2 and TRBJ2-5): EAGVAQSPRYKIIEKRQSVAFWCNPISGHATLYWYQQILGQGPKLLIQFQNNGVVDDSQLPKDRFSAERLKGVDSTLKIQPAKLEDSAVYLCASRPSIQESQYFGPGTRLLVL.

Worth noting for this clonotype: The CDR3 ends on some other residue instead of the conserved phenylalanine or tryptophan, so this is likely a read error. This rearrangement joins TRBV12-3 or TRBV12-4 to TRBJ2-3; D is undetermined. This CDR3 region has 12 residues. The CDR3 DNA sequence: TGTGCCAGCTGTTTAAGGGCAGATACGCAGTATTTA. It codes for CASCLRADTQYL.

As for this clonotype: A read error may account for a junction end that differs from germline. The J gene is TRBJ2-1, the V gene TRBV11-2, with TRBD2 identical over 10 bases. Germline V gene data show CDR1 as SGHAT and CDR2 as FQNNGV. The CDR3 is 19 amino acids. The CDR3 sequence is CASCLDYLAGAPRWNEQFF. CDR3 bases: TGCGCCAGCTGCTTAGATTATCTAGCGGGAGCCCCCAGATGGAATGAGCAGTTCTTC. Using reference TRBV11-2 and TRBJ2-1 for the parts outside the CDR3, the full variable domain is EAGVAQSPRYKIIEKRQSVAFWCNPISGHATLYWYQQILGQGPKLLIQFQNNGVVDDSQLPKDRFSAERLKGVDSTLKIQPAKLEDSAVYLCASCLDYLAGAPRWNEQFFGPGTRLTVL.

By proportion, this clonotype is medium-sized. The chain employs TRBV5-6 and TRBJ1-2; 8 nucleotides match TRBD1. V lost 4 bases to trimming and J lost 5 bases; unmatched junction nucleotides: 10. CDR1 and CDR2 (germline): SGHDT, YYEEEE. The CDR3 covers 15 residues. The CDR3 nucleotides read TGTGCCAGCAGCCCTTACGGACAGGGATTATATGGCTACACCTTC. It translates to CASSPYGQGLYGYTF.

This clonotype has just one count. The germline gene is not matched at one end of the junction; a read error may be the cause. The chain recombines TRBV13 with TRBJ2-1; TRBD1 is a possible D gene (6 bases). This CDR3 is built from 13 residues. Germline lookup yields CDR1 PRHDT and CDR2 FYEKMQ (reference sequence). The CDR3 is CTSSEDSHNEQFF. The CDR3 nucleotides are TGTACCAGCAGTGAGGACAGTCACAATGAGCAGTTCTTC.

This clonotype has a handful of counts. A much larger clone sits a single nucleotide away, making a read error possible. This chain joins TRBV20-1 and TRBJ2-1; D remains unclear. The germline V and J ends were trimmed by 2 bases and 12 bases, with 11 bases remaining between them. CDR1 DFQATT and CDR2 SNEGSKA come from the germline V gene (reference sequence). The CDR3 contains 11 residues. CDR3 nucleotide sequence: TGCAGTGCTAGACTCCTATATGGGCAGTTCTTC. It codes for CSARLLYGQFF.

About this clonotype itself: One end of the junction does not line up with germline, which may come from a read error. V and J are TRBV6-2 or TRBV6-3 and TRBJ2-1, with D unresolved. The assigned J gene may be wrong: the sequence end matches TRBJ2-7 better. The germline gives CDR1 MNHEY, CDR2 SVGEGT. This CDR3 has 13 residues. The CDR3 loop is CDSSLASYNEQYF. CDR3 DNA sequence: TGTGACAGCAGTTTAGCCTCTTACAATGAGCAGTACTTC.

The gene calls are TRBV10-1 and TRBJ2-5; D remains ambiguous. CDR3 length: 12 residues. CDR1 is WNHNN, CDR2 SYGVQD, per germline (reference sequence). With 9 bases removed from V and 5 bases from J, the gap between germline ends came to 13 bases. CDR3 bases: TGCGCCAGACCGAACATGAGGGAGACCCAGTACTTC. Protein product: CARPNMRETQYF.

About this clonotype itself: Sequence at one end of the junction differs from germline and may be a read error. This chain connects TRBV6-1 to TRBJ2-6, with 7 bases matching TRBD1. From germline, CDR1 is MNHNS and CDR2 SASEGT. The CDR3 sequence is 16 residues long. The CDR3 is CTSRGTVLFGANVLTF. The CDR3 nucleotides are TGTACCAGCAGGGGGACCGTTTTGTTCGGGGCCAACGTCCTGACTTTC.

There are many counts of this clonotype. This rearrangement joins TRBV11-2 to TRBJ2-2, with D hard to call. The germline CDR1 and CDR2 sequences are SGHAT and FQNNGV. V shed 5 bases and J shed 7 bases, with 11 bases lying between them. The CDR3 has 13 residues. Here the CDR3 reads CASSKDPSGELFF. CDR3 sequence (DNA): TGTGCCAGCAGCAAGGACCCAAGCGGGGAGCTGTTTTTT.

J is TRBJ2-7 and V is TRBV11-2; 15 nucleotides align to TRBD2. The DNA end is a closer match to TRBJ2-1, so the J assignment may be wrong. CDR1 is SGHAT, CDR2 FQNNGV, per germline. The CDR3 covers 17 residues. This CDR3 is CASSPRTSGRALWEQFF. The CDR3 DNA reads TGTGCCAGCAGCCCCCGGACTAGCGGGAGGGCTTTGTGGGAACAGTTCTTC.

This clonotype was recorded at least ten times. The chain couples TRBV29-1 to TRBJ1-2; TRBD1 aligns across 8 bases. The ends lost 4 bases at V and 6 bases at J; junction bases unmatched: 13. This CDR3 spans 15 amino acids. Per germline, CDR1 SQVTM and CDR2 ANQGSEA. CDR3 residues: CSVGDLLQGDHGYTF. The CDR3 DNA reads TGCAGCGTTGGGGATCTTTTACAGGGGGATCATGGCTACACCTTC.

Notes on this clonotype: Being one base from a much bigger clone, this may be a read error. The V gene is TRBV7-9, the J gene TRBJ2-1; D remains unclear. The CDR3 is made up of 11 amino acids. The germline CDR1 and CDR2 sequences are SEHNR and FQNEAQ (reference sequence). CDR3 sequence reads: CDSSLLLEQFF. In DNA form, the CDR3 reads TGTGACAGCAGCTTATTACTAGAGCAGTTCTTC.

In the case of this clonotype: A clone one base away is much larger, so this may be a read error. This rearrangement joins TRBV29-1 to TRBJ2-2; 8 nucleotides match TRBD1. The CDR3 has 14 amino acids. Germline V gene data show CDR1 as SQVTM and CDR2 as ANQGSEA. The CDR3 DNA reads TGCAGAGTGCAAGGACAGGGTGCCACCGGGGAGCTGTTTTTT. Its translation is CRVQGQGATGELFF.

As to this clonotype: Just one base apart from a much larger clone, this may be a read error. This sequence joins TRBV4-1 and TRBJ2-7, with D possibly being TRBD1 or TRBD2 (5 bases each). This CDR3 is built from 14 residues. Germline V gene lookup returns CDR1 MGHRA and CDR2 YSYEKL. The CDR3 DNA reads TGCGGGGGGAGAGGGAAGGCAATTCCCTACGAGCAGTACTTC. Translation: CGGRGKAIPYEQYF.

As for this clonotype: Germline and junction disagree at one end, which may indicate a read error. This chain uses TRBV6-5 with TRBJ2-1; 10 positions match TRBD2. Germline V CDR1 and CDR2: MNHEY, SVGAGI. The CDR3 spans 16 residues. CDR3 coding DNA: TGTGCCTGCAGCTCAGAAGCGGGAGGGCCGCACAATGAGCAGTTCTTC. Translation gives CACSSEAGGPHNEQFF.

The chain uses TRBV20-1 and TRBJ2-1, with TRBD2 identical over 8 bases. The length of the CDR3 is 14 residues. Per germline, CDR1 DFQATT and CDR2 SNEGSKA (reference sequence). V dropped 6 bases and J dropped 7; count of bases not matched to a gene: 11. CDR3 region: CSARIAGTENEQFF. In DNA, the CDR3 is TGCAGTGCCCGGATAGCGGGAACCGAAAATGAGCAGTTCTTC.

On this clonotype: Lacking the conserved final phenylalanine or tryptophan, this CDR3 likely reflects a read error. This rearrangement joins TRBV6-5 to TRBJ2-7, with TRBD2 matching over 7 bases. Losses at the gene ends were 6 bases for V and 3 bases for J; bases not matched to a gene: 11. The CDR3 is 15 amino acids. Germline assignment: CDR1 MNHEY and CDR2 SVGAGI. CDR3 residues: CASSLNLAEIYEQYL. The CDR3 region has the DNA TGTGCCAGCAGCCTAAACCTAGCGGAGATCTACGAGCAGTACTTA.

The chain couples TRBV20-1 to TRBJ2-1, with 7 bases matching TRBD2. CDR1 is DFQATT, CDR2 SNEGSKA, per germline (reference sequence). The CDR3 loop spans 17 amino acids. Trimming cost V 1 base and J 4 bases; bases outside gene matches: 13. In DNA, the CDR3 is TGCAGTGCTAGAGTGTTGTCCAGCGGGATGGTTTACAATGAGCAGTTCTTC. Protein sequence: CSARVLSSGMVYNEQFF.

The chain joins TRBV4-2 to TRBJ2-1; D assignment may be TRBD1 or TRBD2 (5 bases each). This CDR3 region has 15 residues. Trimming took off 4 bases at V and 10 bases at J, with 20 bases between the two ends. Per germline, CDR1 LGHNA and CDR2 YNFKEQ. The CDR3 protein is CASSPRGTPGNEQFF. The CDR3 coding sequence is TGTGCCAGCAGCCCCCGAGGGACCCCAGGGAACGAGCAGTTCTTC.

As concerns this clonotype: An end of the junction differs from the germline gene, which may be a read error. The rearrangement uses TRBV11-2 and TRBJ2-7; 8 bases fit TRBD1. Germline values: CDR1 SGHAT, CDR2 FQNNGV. This CDR3 has 15 residues. CDR3 residues: CVSSTGTGRTYEQYF. CDR3 DNA: TGTGTCAGCAGTACCGGGACAGGACGCACCTACGAGCAGTACTTC.

Turning to this clonotype: At one end the junction does not follow the germline gene, possibly because of a read error. The chain couples TRBV6-1 to TRBJ1-1; weak D call: TRBD1 (5 bases). CDR1 and CDR2 (germline): MNHNS, SASEGT. The CDR3 is 12 amino acids. CDR3 in amino acids: CANSGVDTGAFF. CDR3 sequence (DNA): TGTGCCAACAGTGGGGTGGACACTGGAGCTTTCTTT.